A selection of T cell receptor beta chains follows, all from one sample in a study of cytotoxic CD8 clonotypes in ibrutinib-treated CLL. Sequencing used immunoSEQ multiplex PCR; TCRdb keeps in-frame clones, though not all of them. The table records a few hundred thousand clones, roughly two thirds of them present only once. This specimen was PBMCs, taken after 36 months of ibrutinib treatment. The receptors originated from a human donor with chronic lymphocytic leukemia. CDR3s include the opening cysteine and the closing phenylalanine or tryptophan. The D gene is left open where the match is weak. Some rows mark clone size as missing; the rest say once, few, many or name a class of expanded clone.

V gene	J gene	clone size	D gene	CDR3 DNA	CDR3 protein
TRBV2	TRBJ2-2	NA	NA	TGTGCCAGCACTTATAGGGTAGGGAACACCGGGGAGCTGTTTTTT	CASTYRVGNTGELFF
TRBV27	TRBJ1-1	NA	NA	TGTGCCAGCAGTTTAGTCCCGGGTGTTCCTGAAGCTTTCTTT	CASSLVPGVPEAFF
TRBV28	TRBJ2-7	few	NA	TGTGCCAGCGCAGGGACCTACGAGCAGTACTTC	CASAGTYEQYF
TRBV6-5	TRBJ2-7	NA	TRBD2	TGTGCCACAGCCCCGGGGGGGGAATACGAGCAGTACTTC	CATAPGGEYEQYF
TRBV12-5	TRBJ2-2	NA	NA	TGTGCTAGTGGGGGTACCGGGGAGCTGTTTTTT	CASGGTGELFF
TRBV9	TRBJ1-2	NA	NA	TGTGCCAGCAGCTTTAGGGGCTATGGCTACACCTTC	CASSFRGYGYTF
TRBV27	TRBJ2-7	NA	TRBD2	TGTGCCAGCAGTTTTCTCCTAGCGGGAGTTGCCGAGCAGTACTTC	CASSFLLAGVAEQYF
TRBV7-9	TRBJ2-7	NA	NA	TGTGCCAGCAGCTTCTACCGGACTTTTCTCCACGACGAGCAGTACTTC	CASSFYRTFLHDEQYF
TRBV18	TRBJ2-5	NA	TRBD1	TGTGCCAGCTCACCACGGCGGGACAGGGGTGCAGAGACCCAGTACTTC	CASSPRRDRGAETQYF
TRBV6-5	TRBJ2-5	NA	TRBD2	TGTGCCAGCACCTTAGCGGGAAAAGAGACCCAGTACTTC	CASTLAGKETQYF
TRBV29-1	TRBJ2-7	NA	NA	TGCAGCGTTGAAGCAGGGGCCCCCTACGAGCAGTACTTC	CSVEAGAPYEQYF
TRBV5-6	TRBJ2-5	NA	TRBD2	TGTGCCAGCAACAGGGGACTAGCGGGACCTCTTGGGGAGACCCAGTACTTC	CASNRGLAGPLGETQYF
TRBV14	TRBJ2-1	NA	TRBD1	TGTGCCAGCAGCCACTACGGGACAGGGTACTACCCTGAGGAGGTGCAGTTCTTC	CASSHYGTGYYPEEVQFF
TRBV5-1	TRBJ1-2	NA	NA	TGCGCCAGCAGCTTAAGGAGGTTTGATAACTATGGCTACACCTTC	CASSLRRFDNYGYTF